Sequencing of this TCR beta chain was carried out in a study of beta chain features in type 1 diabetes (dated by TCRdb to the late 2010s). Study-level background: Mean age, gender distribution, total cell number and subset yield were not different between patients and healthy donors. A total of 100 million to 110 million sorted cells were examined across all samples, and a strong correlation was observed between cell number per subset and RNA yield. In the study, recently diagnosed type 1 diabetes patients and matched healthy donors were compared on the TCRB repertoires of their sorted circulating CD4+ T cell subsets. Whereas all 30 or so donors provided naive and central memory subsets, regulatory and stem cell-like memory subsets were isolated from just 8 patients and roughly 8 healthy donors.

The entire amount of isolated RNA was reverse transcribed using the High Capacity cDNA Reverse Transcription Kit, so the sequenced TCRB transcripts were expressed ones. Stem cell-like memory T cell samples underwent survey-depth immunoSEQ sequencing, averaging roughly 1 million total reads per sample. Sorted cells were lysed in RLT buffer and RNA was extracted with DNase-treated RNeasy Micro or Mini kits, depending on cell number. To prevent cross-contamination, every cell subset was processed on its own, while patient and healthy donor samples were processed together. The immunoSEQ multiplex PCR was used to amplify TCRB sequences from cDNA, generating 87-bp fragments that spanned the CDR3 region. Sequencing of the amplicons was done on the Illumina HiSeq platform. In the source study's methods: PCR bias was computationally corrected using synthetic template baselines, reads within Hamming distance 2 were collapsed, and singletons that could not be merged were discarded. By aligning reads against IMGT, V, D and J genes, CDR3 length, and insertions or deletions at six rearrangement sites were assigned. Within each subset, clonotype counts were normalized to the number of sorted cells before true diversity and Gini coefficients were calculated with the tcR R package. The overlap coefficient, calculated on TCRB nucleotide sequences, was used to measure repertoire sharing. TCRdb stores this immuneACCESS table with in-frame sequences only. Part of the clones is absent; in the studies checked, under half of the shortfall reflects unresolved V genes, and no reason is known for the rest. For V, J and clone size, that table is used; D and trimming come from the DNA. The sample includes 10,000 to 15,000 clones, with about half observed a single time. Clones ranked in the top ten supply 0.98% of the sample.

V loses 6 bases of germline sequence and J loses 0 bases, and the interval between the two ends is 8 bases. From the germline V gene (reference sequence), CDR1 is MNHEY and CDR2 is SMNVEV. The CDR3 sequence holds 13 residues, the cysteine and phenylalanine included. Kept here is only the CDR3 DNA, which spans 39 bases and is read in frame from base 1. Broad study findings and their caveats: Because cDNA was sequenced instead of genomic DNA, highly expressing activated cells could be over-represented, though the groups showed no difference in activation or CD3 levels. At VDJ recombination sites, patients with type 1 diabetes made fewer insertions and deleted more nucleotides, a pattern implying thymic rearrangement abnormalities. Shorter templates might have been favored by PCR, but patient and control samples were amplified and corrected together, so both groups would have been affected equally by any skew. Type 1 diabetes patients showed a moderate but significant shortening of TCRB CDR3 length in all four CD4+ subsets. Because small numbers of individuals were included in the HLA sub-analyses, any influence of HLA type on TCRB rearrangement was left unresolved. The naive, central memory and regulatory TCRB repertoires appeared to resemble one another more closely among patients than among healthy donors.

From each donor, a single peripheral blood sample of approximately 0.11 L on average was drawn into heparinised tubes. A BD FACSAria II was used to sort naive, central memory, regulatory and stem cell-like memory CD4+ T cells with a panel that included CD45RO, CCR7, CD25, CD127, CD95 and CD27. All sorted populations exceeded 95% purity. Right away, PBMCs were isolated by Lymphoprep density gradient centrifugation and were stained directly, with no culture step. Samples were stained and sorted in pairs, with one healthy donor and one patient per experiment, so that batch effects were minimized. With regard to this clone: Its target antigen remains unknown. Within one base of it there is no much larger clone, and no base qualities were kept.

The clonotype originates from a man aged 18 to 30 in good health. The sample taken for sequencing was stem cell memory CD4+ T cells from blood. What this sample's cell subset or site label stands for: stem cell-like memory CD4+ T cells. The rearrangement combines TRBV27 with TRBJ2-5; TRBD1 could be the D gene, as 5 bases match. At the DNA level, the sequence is TGTGCCAGCAGCAACAGGTACCAAGAGACCCAGTACTTC. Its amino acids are CASSNRYQETQYF.